A single T cell receptor (beta chain) is shown here with its context. A read error may produce the germline difference seen at one junction end. Naive CD8 cells were CD45RO-negative, positively selected for CCR7, excluding terminally differentiated effector memory CD45RA+ cells. CDR3 length equals 18 residues. From germline, CDR1 is SSHAT and CDR2 FNYEAQ (reference sequence). The data were obtained in a study of shared clonotypes between healthy human individuals. Libraries were prepared by immunoSEQ multiplex PCR; TCRdb keeps only in-frame clonotypes and omits some of them. The sample has about 600,000 clones; 95% to 98% are singletons.

V and J are TRBV7-7 and TRBJ2-5; TRBD2 aligns across 13 bases. The TCR comes from a man aged 30 to 39 in good health. Specimen: naive CD8+ T cells sorted from blood. CDR3 region: CASSLGITSGRALETQYF. The CDR3 DNA is TGTGCTAGCAGCTTAGGGATCACTAGCGGGAGGGCGTTGGAGACCCAGTACTTC.